The rows below give T cell receptor beta chains drawn from one sample of a study of control samples from healthy donors and cancer patients. Assay: immunoSEQ multiplex PCR; the TCRdb copy retains only in-frame clones and omits some. The sample consists of around 230,000 clones, 90% to 95% of them appearing once. The sequenced sample was blood. The receptor set was obtained from a man in his fifties or sixties in good health. The CDR3 runs from the conserved cysteine through the conserved F or W. A D gene is named only where the DNA matches it firmly. Size is omitted from some rows. Given values are once, few, many or a class for expanded clones.

V	size	D	J	DNA	CDR3
TRBV18	once	.	TRBJ1-1	TGTGCCAGCTCACCACTGGAGATGAACACTGAAGCTTTCTTT	CASSPLEMNTEAFF
TRBV28	.	.	TRBJ1-2	TGTGCCAGCAGTTTACGGGGGGCGTACTATGGCTACACCTTC	CASSLRGAYYGYTF
TRBV19	.	.	TRBJ1-5	TGTGCCAGTAGTATAGTCCGGGGGAGCAATCAGCCCCAGCATTTT	CASSIVRGSNQPQHF
TRBV15	.	TRBD2	TRBJ2-1	TGTGCCACCAGCGGTGCCGGGACTAGCGGTGGCAATGAGCAGTTCTTC	CATSGAGTSGGNEQFF
TRBV19	.	TRBD1	TRBJ1-5	TGTGCCAGTAGTATAGGCGGAGGGGGCGGTAGGCAGCCCCAGCATTTT	CASSIGGGGGRQPQHF
TRBV10-1	.	TRBD2	TRBJ2-7	TGCGCCAGCAGTGAGCGAGTAGCGGGGGTCAACGAGCAGTACTTC	CASSERVAGVNEQYF
TRBV3-1/TRBV3-2	.	.	TRBJ1-4	TGTGCCAGCAGCCAAGAGAGGAGGGCAGCAACTAATGAAAAACTGTTTTTT	CASSQERRAATNEKLFF
TRBV11-2	few	.	TRBJ1-2	TGTGCCAGCAGCTCCCTTTCGGGAGACAGGATCTATGGCTACACCTTC	CASSSLSGDRIYGYTF
TRBV3-1/TRBV3-2	.	TRBD2	TRBJ2-1	TGTGCCAGCAGGGGAGGGGCTCAGGCCTACAATGAGCAGTTCTTC	CASRGGAQAYNEQFF
TRBV6-5	.	TRBD1	TRBJ2-3	TGTGCCAGCAGATTACAGGGGGAATCAGATACGCAGTATTTT	CASRLQGESDTQYF
TRBV6-5	.	.	TRBJ2-3	TGTGCCAGTTCCCGGGGGGCCAAGTCAGATACGCAGTATTTT	CASSRGAKSDTQYF
TRBV5-1	once	TRBD1	TRBJ2-5	TGCGCCAGCAGCTTGGGGGGACAGGGAAGTTTCGGCCAAGAGACCCAGTACTTC	CASSLGGQGSFGQETQYF
TRBV6-1	.	.	TRBJ1-1	TGTGCCAGCAGTGAATTTAGGGTGGAAAACACTGAAGCTTTCTTT	CASSEFRVENTEAFF
TRBV5-1	once	TRBD2	TRBJ2-1	TGCGCCAGCAGCTGGCGACTAGCGGTGGGCAATGAGCAGTTCTTC	CASSWRLAVGNEQFF
TRBV6-5	.	.	TRBJ2-3	TGTGCCAGCAGGGACCGCACAGATACGCAGTATTTT	CASRDRTDTQYF
TRBV28	once	.	TRBJ1-2	TGTGCCAGCAGTCCCCGGGACGTTGGGCCCTATGGCTACACCTTC	CASSPRDVGPYGYTF
TRBV24-1	once	.	TRBJ2-1	TGTGCCCCACGATCACGGAGCTCCTACAATGAGCAGTTCTTC	CAPRSRSSYNEQFF
TRBV9	.	.	TRBJ1-4	TGTGCCAGCAGCTTTCAGGGAGGGGAAGAAAAACTGTTTTTT	CASSFQGGEEKLFF
TRBV18	.	.	TRBJ1-2	TGTGCCAGCTCCCCCGACAGCCAACCCTATGGCTACACCTTC	CASSPDSQPYGYTF
TRBV7-6	.	.	TRBJ1-1	TGTGCCAGCAGCTCGGGACCTCTACACCTATATGAAGCTTTCTTT	CASSSGPLHLYEAFF
TRBV28	.	.	TRBJ2-1	TGTGCCAGCAGGGACAACAATGAGCAGTTCTTC	CASRDNNEQFF
TRBV7-9	once	.	TRBJ1-1	TGTGCCAGCAGCTTAGGCCAAGGAGACACTGAAGCTTTCTTT	CASSLGQGDTEAFF
TRBV9	.	.	TRBJ2-2	TGTGCCAGCAGCGTAGATATCATCGGGGAGCTGTTTTTT	CASSVDIIGELFF
TRBV21-1	.	.	TRBJ1-5	TGTGCCAGCAGCAAGGTCCACTATAGCAATCAGCCCCAGCATTTT	CASSKVHYSNQPQHF
TRBV24-1	.	TRBD1	TRBJ1-5	TGTGCCACCAGTGAGGACGGGACAGATGATCAGCCCCAGCATTTT	CATSEDGTDDQPQHF
TRBV19	.	.	TRBJ2-1	TGTGCCAGTAGTAGAGAGGTGATAGTAAGGACCAATGAGCAGTTCTTC	CASSREVIVRTNEQFF
TRBV6-5	.	.	TRBJ2-5	TGTGCCAGCAGTCAGGGGGGAGGACGAGAGACCCAGTACTTC	CASSQGGGRETQYF
TRBV7-9	once	.	TRBJ1-1	TGTGCCAGCAGCCTTGCGGGGAGGGGCACTGAAGCTTTCTTT	CASSLAGRGTEAFF
TRBV9	.	.	TRBJ2-1	TGTGCCAGCGACCGGGACGGGAACTACAATGAGCAGTTCTTC	CASDRDGNYNEQFF
TRBV5-4	.	TRBD2	TRBJ2-1	TGTGCCAGCAGCCCACGCGGGGGGGCTTTTGAGCAGTTCTTC	CASSPRGGAFEQFF
TRBV24-1	.	.	TRBJ1-2	TGTGCCACCAGTGATTCACCGGGACTAGAGGGCTACACCTTC	CATSDSPGLEGYTF
TRBV2	.	.	TRBJ2-2	TGTGCCAGCAGCGGCTACGCGAACACCGGGGAGCTGTTTTTT	CASSGYANTGELFF